This TCR beta chain was found in a study of T-cell reconstitution after alpha-beta-depleted transplantation in children. Points from the study as a whole: After one year, T-cell counts and TCRbeta diversity mostly came from new T cells.

The TCRbeta library was prepared with unique molecular identifiers. TCRdb reprocessed the PCR reads with MiXCR, giving one entry per CDR3 protein. The profile shows 240,000 or so distinct CDR3 sequences, roughly 8% of them singletons. In this sample, this clonotype turned up many times. Its antigen is as yet unknown. The germline gives CDR1 SEHNR, CDR2 FQNEAQ (reference sequence). Between the trimmed V and J ends, which lost 8 bases and 11 bases, there was a span of 3 bases. CDR3 length: 8 residues. Material: PBMCs, mostly from graft donor cells, obtained 180 days after TCRalphabeta/CD19-depleted stem cell transplant. The chain joins TRBV7-9 to TRBJ2-2; no firm D call. This TCR derives from a male patient younger than 18 who had a stem cell transplant for acute lymphoblastic leukemia, so the T cells may come from the graft donor. This CDR3 is CASSELFF. In DNA form, the CDR3 reads TGTGCCAGCTCAGAGCTGTTTTTT.